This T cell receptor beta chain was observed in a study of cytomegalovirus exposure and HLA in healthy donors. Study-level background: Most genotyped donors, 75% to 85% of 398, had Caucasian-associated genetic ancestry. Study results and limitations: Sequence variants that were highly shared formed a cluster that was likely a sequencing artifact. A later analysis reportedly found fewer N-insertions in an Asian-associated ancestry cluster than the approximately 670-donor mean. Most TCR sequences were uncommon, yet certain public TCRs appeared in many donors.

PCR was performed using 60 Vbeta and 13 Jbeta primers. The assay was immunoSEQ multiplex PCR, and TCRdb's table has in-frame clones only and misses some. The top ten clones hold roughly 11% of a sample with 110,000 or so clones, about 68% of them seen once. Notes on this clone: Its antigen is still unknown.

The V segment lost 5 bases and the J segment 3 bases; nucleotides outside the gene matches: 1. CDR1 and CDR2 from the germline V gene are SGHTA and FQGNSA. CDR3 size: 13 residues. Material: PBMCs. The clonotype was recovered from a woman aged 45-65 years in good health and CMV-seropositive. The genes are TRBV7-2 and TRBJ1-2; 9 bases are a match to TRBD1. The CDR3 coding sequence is TGTGCCAGCAGCCGGGACAGGGACTATGGCTACACCTTC. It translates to CASSRDRDYGYTF.